This entry lists 14 T cell receptor beta chains sequenced from one sample in a study of blood T cell repertoires in COVID-19 (dated by TCRdb to 2018 to 2021). The library was generated by the immunoSEQ multiplex PCR assay. TCRdb provides this immuneACCESS table in a form limited to in-frame rearrangements. Some clones are lacking; in checked studies, under half of them reflect an unresolved V gene, and why the rest are absent is not known. Present in this sample are approximately 170,000 clones, 81% of which were seen just once. The ten largest clones take up roughly 10% of the sample. Sequencing was done on a sample of peripheral blood. All receptors come from a human donor in a cohort sampled during active COVID-19.

The J gene is TRBJ2-5, the V gene TRBV5-6; 10 nucleotides align to TRBD1. This CDR3 contains 15 residues. The germline gives CDR1 SGHDT, CDR2 YYEEEE. V was clipped by 4 bases and J by 5 bases; unmatched bases: 8. The CDR3 sequence: CASSRRQGAWETQYF. Here the CDR3 DNA reads TGTGCCAGCAGCAGGAGACAGGGGGCTTGGGAGACCCAGTACTTC.

This chain uses TRBV2 with TRBJ2-1, with TRBD2 identical over 9 bases. Germline CDR1 reads SNHLY; CDR2 reads FYNNEI. The V segment lost 11 bases and the J segment 5 bases; nucleotides outside the gene matches: 10. The CDR3 loop spans 14 amino acids. In nucleotides, the CDR3 is TGTGCCTGCTGGGCTAGCGGGAAAGACAATGAGCAGTTCTTC. This gives the protein CACWASGKDNEQFF. The whole variable domain, remainder taken from reference TRBV2 and TRBJ2-1, is EPEVTQTPSHQVTQMGQEVILRCVPISNHLYFYWYRQILGQKVEFLVSFYNNEISEKSEIFDDQFSVERPDGSNFTLKIRSTKLEDSAMYFCACWASGKDNEQFFGPGTRLTVL.

J is TRBJ2-1 and V is TRBV20-1; D is unclear. Deletions cut 3 bases from V and 4 bases from J, with 10 bases between. Looked up from germline, CDR1 is DFQATT and CDR2 is SNEGSKA (reference sequence). The CDR3 contains 13 residues. The CDR3 coding sequence is TGCAGTGCTAGTCCTACTAAGTACAATGAGCAGTTCTTC. The encoded protein is CSASPTKYNEQFF.

V gene TRBV10-3 combines with J gene TRBJ2-1; 10 positions agree with TRBD2. The CDR3 covers 11 residues. Germline CDR1 reads ENHRY; CDR2 reads SYGVKD. The V segment lost 8 bases and the J segment 12 bases; nucleotides outside the gene matches: 4. In DNA, the CDR3 is TGTGCCATCCTTAGCGGGGGGTCGCAGTTCTTC. This gives the protein CAILSGGSQFF.

The J gene is TRBJ2-2, the V gene TRBV7-9; D is possibly TRBD1 (6 bases). Germline lookup yields CDR1 SEHNR and CDR2 FQNEAQ (reference sequence). There are 16 residues in the CDR3. V was trimmed by 4 bases and J by 1 base, leaving 13 bases between them. As DNA, the CDR3 is TGTGCCAGCAGCTCCCCGGACAGAAAGAACACCGGGGAGCTGTTTTTT. Amino acid sequence: CASSSPDRKNTGELFF. Supplemented by reference TRBV7-9 and TRBJ2-2, the full variable domain reads DTGVSQNPRHKITKRGQNVTFRCDPISEHNRLYWYRQTLGQGPEFLTYFQNEAQLEKSRLLSDRFSAERPKGSFSTLEIQRTEQGDSAMYLCASSSPDRKNTGELFFGEGSRLTVL.

This clone was recorded many times. The V gene is TRBV7-9, the J gene TRBJ2-3; D might be TRBD1 (5 bases). This CDR3 has 15 residues. Germline V CDR1 and CDR2: SEHNR, FQNEAQ (reference sequence). V lost 3 bases to trimming and J lost 1 base, with 11 bases between them. The CDR3: CASSFPGIGTDTQYF. The CDR3 DNA follows: TGTGCCAGCAGCTTTCCAGGGATAGGCACAGATACGCAGTATTTT.

The V call is TRBV3-1 (or the pseudogene TRBV3-2), the J call TRBJ2-1, with D possibly matching TRBD2 (5 bases). Germline V gene data show CDR1 as LGHDT and CDR2 as YNNKEL (reference sequence). V gave up 4 bases and J gave up 9 bases, with 13 bases separating them. The CDR3 is 13 residues long. CDR3 in amino acids: CASSLARGSEQFF. The CDR3 DNA is TGTGCCAGCAGCCTAGCCCGGGGTAGTGAGCAGTTCTTC.

This clone was picked up many times. The chain combines TRBV6-5 with TRBJ2-1; 7 nucleotides match TRBD2. Per germline, CDR1 MNHEY and CDR2 SVGAGI. V lost 0 bases, J lost 7 bases, and 9 bases stayed unmatched. CDR3 size: 16 residues. CDR3 region: CASSYSHTGGVNEQFF. The CDR3 DNA is TGTGCCAGCAGTTACTCGCACACGGGGGGAGTAAATGAGCAGTTCTTC.

This clone has just a few counts. The rearrangement links TRBV12-5 to TRBJ1-1, with 11 nucleotides matching TRBD1. The length of the CDR3 is 14 residues. With 6 bases clipped from V and 4 bases from J, the junction kept 4 bases outside the gene matches. Germline CDR1 reads LGHNT; CDR2 reads FRNRAP. CDR3 DNA sequence: TGTGCTAGTGGGGGGACAGGGGGTCTCACTGAAGCTTTCTTT. It codes for CASGGTGGLTEAFF. Filled out from reference TRBV12-5 and TRBJ1-1, the complete variable domain reads DARVTQTPRHKVTEMGQEVTMRCQPILGHNTVFWYRQTMMQGLELLAYFRNRAPLDDSGMPKDRFSAEMPDATLATLKIQPSEPRDSAVYFCASGGTGGLTEAFFGQGTRLTVV.

CDR3 coding DNA: TGTGCCAGTAGTAGGTACTATAGCTCCTACAATGAGCAGTTCTTC. Translated, it gives CASSRYYSSYNEQFF. This rearrangement joins TRBV19 to TRBJ2-1; D not resolved. V lost 4 bases to trimming and J lost 0 bases, with 10 bases between them. The germline CDR1 and CDR2 sequences are LNHDA and SQIVND (reference sequence). The CDR3 runs to 15 residues.

This clone was counted once. This chain links TRBV7-3 with TRBJ2-5, with 8 bases lining up with TRBD2. Per germline, CDR1 SGHTA and CDR2 FQGTGA. This CDR3 has 16 residues. V gave up 5 bases and J gave up 5 bases; unmatched junction bases: 13. CDR3 DNA sequence: TGTGCCAGCAGCCCTGGGGTTAGCGGGAAAGGGGAGACCCAGTACTTC. It encodes CASSPGVSGKGETQYF.

The gene calls are TRBV2 and TRBJ2-3; 9 positions agree with TRBD1. Trimming at V came to 9 bases and at J to 0 bases, leaving 4 bases not matched to a gene. The germline V gene encodes CDR1 SNHLY and CDR2 FYNNEI. This CDR3 region has 14 residues. In nucleotides, the CDR3 is TGTGCCAGTGGACAGGGGACTAGCACAGATACGCAGTATTTT. Translated, it gives CASGQGTSTDTQYF.

The chain couples TRBV6-5 to TRBJ1-3; 8 nucleotides agree with TRBD1. There are 15 residues in the CDR3. Germline CDR1 MNHEY, CDR2 SVGAGI. The V gene end was trimmed by 5 bases and the J gene end by 3 bases; junction bases not matched to a gene: 6. Written as DNA, the CDR3 is TGTGCCAGCAGTCCAGGGGGCCTAATTGGAAACACCATATATTTT. The encoded protein is CASSPGGLIGNTIYF.

V is TRBV24-1 and J is TRBJ1-5; a weak D match, TRBD1 (5 bases). The germline V gene encodes CDR1 KGHDR and CDR2 SFDVKD. The CDR3 runs 13 residues. V shed 6 bases and J shed 2 bases, with 7 bases lying between them. The CDR3 coding sequence is TGTGCCACCAGTACGGGGGGCAATCAGCCCCAGCATTTT. Translated, it gives CATSTGGNQPQHF.